These 27 T cell receptor beta chains were sequenced from one sample in a study of OX40 agonist ivuxolimab in advanced cancers. The protocol was immunoSEQ multiplex PCR, while the TCRdb copy is restricted to in-frame clones and leaves out a portion. The table shows about 36,000 clones, with 70% to 80% occurring only once. Sample: CD4+ or CD8+ T cells sorted from blood, taken in a trial of the OX40 agonist ivuxolimab. These receptor sequences come from an adult with an advanced solid tumor such as melanoma, head and neck, liver or kidney cancer.

This chain uses TRBV7-9 with TRBJ2-1; tentatively, D is TRBD1 (6 bases). The CDR3 contains 14 residues. Germline CDR1 and CDR2: SEHNR and FQNEAQ (reference sequence). Trimming shortened V by 3 bases and J by 4 bases, and 10 bases separated the two germline ends. The DNA for the CDR3 is TGTGCCAGCAGCTTCAGACAGGTATACAATGAGCAGTTCTTC. This codes for CASSFRQVYNEQFF.

The V call is TRBV4-1, the J call TRBJ2-5, with 9 bases that match TRBD1. The V gene's germline CDR1 is MGHRA and CDR2 YSYEKL. The CDR3 is 14 amino acids. Germline trimming cut 3 bases from V and 4 bases from J; bases unmatched to any gene: 3. CDR3 DNA: TGCGCCAGCAGCCAGGACAGGGGAGGAGAGACCCAGTACTTC. As protein: CASSQDRGGETQYF.

This chain links TRBV7-9 with TRBJ2-7; no definite D call. Germline V gene sequence: CDR1 SEHNR, CDR2 FQNEAQ (reference sequence). The V end was cut by 5 bases, the J end by 3 bases, with 11 bases between. The CDR3 length is 13 residues. CDR3 nucleotide sequence: TGTGCCAGCAGCCGAGATTGGGGCTACGAGCAGTACTTC. Amino acid sequence: CASSRDWGYEQYF.

The chain couples TRBV28 to TRBJ2-7, with 9 bases fitting TRBD1. This CDR3 contains 18 residues. Germline CDR1 reads MDHEN; CDR2 reads SYDVKM. V trimming: 6 bases; J trimming: 6 bases; junction bases outside the gene matches: 21. Here the CDR3 reads CASRRPAVYRDRDSEQYF. The CDR3 region has the DNA TGTGCCAGCAGACGACCGGCCGTTTACCGGGACAGGGACTCCGAGCAGTACTTC.

V is TRBV6-6 and J is TRBJ1-1, with TRBD1 matching over 10 bases. Germline CDR1 is MNHNY and CDR2 is SVGAGI (reference sequence). The CDR3 loop spans 14 amino acids. The ends lost 8 bases at V and 11 bases at J; junction bases unmatched: 14. As DNA, the CDR3 is TGTGCCAGCGTGGGACAGGGGAACAGTCAGGTTGCTTTCTTT. Its protein product is CASVGQGNSQVAFF.

The genes are TRBV6-5 and TRBJ1-5; 7 positions agree with TRBD1. V lost 8 bases to trimming and J lost 4 bases; unmatched junction nucleotides: 8. Germline V gene lookup returns CDR1 MNHEY and CDR2 SVGAGI. The CDR3 covers 14 residues. The CDR3, as DNA: TGTGCCAGCCAATCGGGACAGATTAATCAGCCCCAGCATTTT. Translated, it gives CASQSGQINQPQHF.

This chain connects TRBV7-9 to TRBJ1-5, with a tentative D call TRBD1 (5 bases). The CDR3 covers 15 residues. V was clipped by 4 bases and J by 7 bases, with 17 bases between them. The germline gives CDR1 SEHNR, CDR2 FQNEAQ (reference sequence). CDR3 amino acids: CASSSTVAGTQPQHF. DNA of the CDR3: TGTGCCAGCAGCTCGACGGTCGCCGGGACGCAGCCCCAGCATTTT.

The V gene is TRBV4-2, the J gene TRBJ2-5, with 8 nucleotides matching TRBD2. Trimming cost V 5 bases and J 6 bases; bases outside gene matches: 8. In germline, CDR1 is LGHNA, CDR2 YNFKEQ. The CDR3 covers 14 residues. The CDR3 loop reads CASSDPGGVQTQYF. CDR3 sequence (DNA): TGTGCCAGCAGCGATCCGGGGGGGGTACAGACCCAGTACTTC.

V is TRBV5-1 and J is TRBJ2-1; 8 bases map to TRBD2. Germline V gene data show CDR1 as SGHRS and CDR2 as YFSETQ. Trimming took 0 bases from V and 6 from J; bases not matched to a gene: 5. The CDR3 runs 15 residues. The CDR3 loop is CASSLVAGLVNEQFF. CDR3 in DNA: TGCGCCAGCAGCTTGGTAGCGGGGTTGGTCAATGAGCAGTTCTTC.

The chain carries TRBV2 and TRBJ1-1; D perhaps matches TRBD1 (6 bases). There are 16 residues in the CDR3. V was trimmed by 3 bases and J by 3 bases, leaving 17 bases between them. CDR1 and CDR2 from the germline V gene are SNHLY and FYNNEI. This CDR3 is CASSDVGGRSDTEAFF. CDR3 in DNA: TGTGCCAGCAGTGATGTGGGGGGGCGATCGGACACTGAAGCTTTCTTT.

The chain couples TRBV6-6 to TRBJ2-2; 10 bases agree with TRBD1. The CDR3 spans 14 residues. J lost 6 bases, V lost 6 bases, and 4 bases had no gene match. Germline CDR1 MNHNY, CDR2 SVGAGI (reference sequence). Written as DNA, the CDR3 is TGTGCCAGCAGGACAGGGGGCCGGGCCGGGGAGCTGTTTTTT. Amino acids: CASRTGGRAGELFF.

The rearrangement joins TRBV25-1 to TRBJ1-1; no definite D call. The CDR3 is 13 amino acids. CDR1 is MGHDK and CDR2 is SYGVNS in the germline V gene. V was cut by 4 bases and J by 0 bases, with 6 bases left in between. CDR3 amino acids: CASSAVMNTEAFF. CDR3 in DNA: TGTGCCAGCAGTGCGGTTATGAACACTGAAGCTTTCTTT.

The chain joins TRBV5-6 to TRBJ1-2; no definite D call. CDR3 length: 14 amino acids. V was pared by 1 base and J by 4 bases, with 11 bases between. Germline V lookup: CDR1 SGHDT, CDR2 YYEEEE. For the CDR3, the DNA is TGTGCCAGCAGCTTGAGGGCTGTGGGCTATGGCTACACCTTC. Translated: CASSLRAVGYGYTF.

This clone has a single count. The CDR3 DNA follows: TGTGCCAGCAGCGTAGATCCGGGAGGGAACAGTGAAAAACTGTTTTTT. Protein sequence: CASSVDPGGNSEKLFF. The genes are TRBV9 and TRBJ1-4; D is unresolved. The CDR3 spans 16 residues. Per germline, CDR1 SGDLS and CDR2 YYNGEE. The V gene lost 0 bases and the J gene lost 7 bases, with 16 bases spanning the gap.

This chain links TRBV6-5 with TRBJ1-1, with D uncertain. CDR3 length equals 15 residues. Per the germline V gene, CDR1 is MNHEY and CDR2 is SVGAGI. V lost 4 bases and J lost 1, with 13 bases in between. The CDR3 loop is CASSSPSWGNTEAFF. The CDR3 DNA sequence: TGTGCCAGCAGTTCCCCCTCTTGGGGGAACACTGAAGCTTTCTTT.

The rearrangement joins TRBV5-1 to TRBJ2-7; D tentatively reads TRBD1 or TRBD2 (6 bases each). The CDR3 consists of 16 residues. V was pared by 7 bases and J by 2 bases, with 22 bases between. Germline V gene lookup returns CDR1 SGHRS and CDR2 YFSETQ. The CDR3: CASSQWAGAGTYEQYF. The CDR3 DNA reads as TGCGCCAGCTCCCAATGGGCAGGGGCGGGAACCTACGAGCAGTACTTC.

This clone was picked up a small number of times. The V gene is TRBV6-6, the J gene TRBJ1-1; the D gene is possibly TRBD1 (6 bases). V gave up 7 bases and J gave up 5 bases, with 17 bases separating them. This CDR3 has 14 residues. Germline V gene data show CDR1 as MNHNY and CDR2 as SVGAGI (reference sequence). CDR3 in amino acids: CASTLGGASTEAFF. As DNA, the CDR3 is TGTGCCAGCACTTTGGGGGGCGCGTCGACTGAAGCTTTCTTT.

Of note for this clone: A far larger clone lies a single base away; this is likely a read error. The rearrangement links TRBV2 to TRBJ1-5; TRBD1 might be the D (6 bases). V gave up 3 bases and J gave up 3 bases, with 12 bases separating them. The CDR3 is 15 amino acids. Germline CDR1 and CDR2: SNHLY and FYNNEI. CDR3 DNA sequence: TGTGCCAGCAGTGAGGGGGCGGGGGTCAATCAGCCCCAGCATTTT. It translates to CASSEGAGVNQPQHF.

This clone has only a few counts. This sequence joins TRBV2 and TRBJ2-1; 13 nucleotides agree with TRBD2. The CDR3 runs 16 residues. V gave up 5 bases and J gave up 3 bases; unmatched junction bases: 4. Germline V CDR1 and CDR2: SNHLY, FYNNEI. DNA for the CDR3: TGTGCCAGCAGTCTCCGACTAGCGGGGGGCTACAATGAGCAGTTCTTC. Encoded protein: CASSLRLAGGYNEQFF.

The chain employs TRBV28 and TRBJ2-1, with D perhaps TRBD1 (9 bases). Germline values: CDR1 MDHEN, CDR2 SYDVKM. V was cut by 9 bases and J by 4 bases, with 22 bases left in between. The CDR3 totals 16 residues. CDR3 protein: CASSSSGGTGYNEQFF. The DNA for the CDR3 is TGTGCCAGTAGCTCATCGGGGGGGACAGGGTACAATGAGCAGTTCTTC.

The V and J genes are TRBV7-8 and TRBJ2-3, with TRBD1 identical over 9 bases. Germline-derived CDR1 and CDR2 are SGHVS and FQNEAQ. Germline trimming cut 2 bases from V and 4 bases from J; bases unmatched to any gene: 4. CDR3 length: 15 residues. The CDR3 nucleotides read TGTGCCAGCAGCTTAACAGGGGGCGCCTCAGATACGCAGTATTTT. Residues: CASSLTGGASDTQYF.

J is TRBJ1-4 and V is TRBV9, with D possibly being TRBD1 (6 bases). Looked up from germline, CDR1 is SGDLS and CDR2 is YYNGEE. V shed 4 bases and J shed 3 bases, with 16 bases lying between them. The CDR3 spans 16 residues. The CDR3 DNA follows: TGTGCCAGCAGCACCCCTTTGCAGGGGTCTAATGAAAAACTGTTTTTT. Its translation is CASSTPLQGSNEKLFF. Combining the CDR3 with reference TRBV9 and TRBJ1-4 gives the whole variable domain DSGVTQTPKHLITATGQRVTLRCSPRSGDLSVYWYQQSLDQGLQFLIQYYNGEERAKGNILERFSAQQFPDLHSELNLSSLELGDSALYFCASSTPLQGSNEKLFFGSGTQLSVL.

The chain joins TRBV5-4 to TRBJ2-7; D remains unclear. Germline CDR1 reads SGHNT; CDR2 reads YYREEE (reference sequence). The CDR3 has 12 residues. Trimming removed 4 bases at V and 6 bases at J, with 11 bases between. For the CDR3, the DNA is TGTGCCAGCAGCGCCGGAACTCCCGAGCAGTACTTC. Its translation: CASSAGTPEQYF.

This clone occurred once. The V call is TRBV11-2, the J call TRBJ1-2, with a possible D match to TRBD1 (5 bases). In germline, CDR1 is SGHAT, CDR2 FQNNGV. The V end lost 4 bases, the J end lost 1 base, and 13 bases lay between the germline ends. The CDR3 consists of 15 residues. In DNA, the CDR3 is TGTGCCAGCAGCTCCACGGCGGGGGTTAACTATGGCTACACCTTC. Protein product: CASSSTAGVNYGYTF.

CDR3 sequence (DNA): TGTGCCAGCAGCTTAGCGGGGGCCAGCTCTGGAAACACCATATATTTT. Its protein is CASSLAGASSGNTIYF. This chain joins TRBV7-2 and TRBJ1-3, with D possibly TRBD1 on 6 matching bases. Trimming left V 0 bases short and J 0 bases short, with 9 bases between. From germline, CDR1 is SGHTA and CDR2 FQGNSA. The CDR3 extends over 16 amino acids. The whole variable domain, remainder taken from reference TRBV7-2 and TRBJ1-3, is GAGVSQSPSNKVTEKGKDVELRCDPISGHTALYWYRQSLGQGLEFLIYFQGNSAPDKSGLPSDRFSAERTGGSVSTLTIQRTQQEDSAVYLCASSLAGASSGNTIYFGEGSWLTVV.

This chain uses TRBV29-1 with TRBJ2-7; 9 positions match TRBD1. The CDR3 is 13 residues long. V trimming: 3 bases; J trimming: 5 bases; junction bases outside the gene matches: 5. Looked up from germline, CDR1 is SQVTM and CDR2 is ANQGSEA. The CDR3 region is CSVDLGQGNEQYF. Here the CDR3 DNA reads TGCAGCGTTGACTTGGGACAGGGAAACGAGCAGTACTTC.

This rearrangement joins TRBV27 to TRBJ2-1, with TRBD2 matching over 13 bases. V lost 3 bases and J lost 0; bases outside the gene matches: 11. Per germline, CDR1 MNHEY and CDR2 SMNVEV (reference sequence). The CDR3 contains 20 residues. CDR3 DNA sequence: TGTGCCAGCAGTTTCCGGAGTCCACTAGCGGGGGGGAGCTCCTACAATGAGCAGTTCTTC. This codes for CASSFRSPLAGGSSYNEQFF.